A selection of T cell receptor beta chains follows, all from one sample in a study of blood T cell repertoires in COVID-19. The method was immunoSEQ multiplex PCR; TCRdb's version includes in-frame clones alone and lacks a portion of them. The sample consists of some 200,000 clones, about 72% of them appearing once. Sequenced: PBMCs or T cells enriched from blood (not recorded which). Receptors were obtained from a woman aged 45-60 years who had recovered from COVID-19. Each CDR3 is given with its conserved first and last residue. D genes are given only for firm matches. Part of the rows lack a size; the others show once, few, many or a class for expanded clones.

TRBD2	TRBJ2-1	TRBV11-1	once	TGTGCCAGCAGCCCGACACTAGCGGAAGCCTACAATGAGCAGTTCTTC	CASSPTLAEAYNEQFF
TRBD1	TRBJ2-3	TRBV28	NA	TGTGCCAGCAAGTTTAGCCCAGGGGGCTTGGATACGCAGTATTTT	CASKFSPGGLDTQYF
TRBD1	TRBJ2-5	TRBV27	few	TGTGCCAGCAGTCCGGGACAGCTTTTACAAGAGACCCAGTACTTC	CASSPGQLLQETQYF
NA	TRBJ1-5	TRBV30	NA	TGTGCCTGGAGTCCACATCGGGTAAGGAGCAATCAGCCCCAGCATTTT	CAWSPHRVRSNQPQHF
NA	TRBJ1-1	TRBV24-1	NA	TGTGCCACCAGAATGGGGGGGCTCCCTGAAGCTTTCTTT	CATRMGGLPEAFF
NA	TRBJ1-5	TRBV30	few	TGTGCCTGGAGTGACGGGATTTCGAGGCCCCAGCATTTT	CAWSDGISRPQHF
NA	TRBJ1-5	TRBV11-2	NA	TGTGCCAGCAGCAAGGCTGGGGGCGATCAGCCCCAGCATTTT	CASSKAGGDQPQHF
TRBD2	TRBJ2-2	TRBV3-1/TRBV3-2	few	TGTGCCAGCAGCGGTCTCGGACTAGCGGGAGGCACCGGGGAGCTGTTTTTT	CASSGLGLAGGTGELFF
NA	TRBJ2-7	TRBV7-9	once	TGTGCCAGCAGCTTAGCTAGCTGGAACGAGCAGTACTTC	CASSLASWNEQYF
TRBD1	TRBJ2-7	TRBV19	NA	TGTGCCAGCAAACGGGACAGGCCTTCCTACGAGCAGTACTTC	CASKRDRPSYEQYF
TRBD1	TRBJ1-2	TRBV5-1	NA	TGCGCCAGCAGCTTGCCCCAGGGGGAAGGCTACACCTTC	CASSLPQGEGYTF
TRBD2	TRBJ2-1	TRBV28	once	TGTGCCAGCAGGGTAACCGGGACTAGCGGCCGGCCTAGTGAGCAGTTCTTC	CASRVTGTSGRPSEQFF
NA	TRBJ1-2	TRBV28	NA	TGTGCCAGCACCCCGTTGGGTGGGGGGACCACCATTGAGTTTGGCTACACCTTC	CASTPLGGGTTIEFGYTF
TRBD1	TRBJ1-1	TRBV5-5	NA	TGTGCCAGCAGCTCAGCAGGGACAGGGGGCGTTGAAGCTTTCTTT	CASSSAGTGGVEAFF
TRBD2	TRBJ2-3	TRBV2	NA	TGTGCCAGCCCCCCGACTAGCGCTTTTACAGATACGCAGTATTTT	CASPPTSAFTDTQYF
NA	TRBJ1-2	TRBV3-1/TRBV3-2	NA	TGTGCCAGCAGCCACCGACAGGACAGAAACTATGGCTACACCTTC	CASSHRQDRNYGYTF
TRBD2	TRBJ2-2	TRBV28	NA	TGTGCCAGCACCCCCGCCGTCGGCCTAGCGGGAGGGCCTAGCGGGGAGCTGTTTTTT	CASTPAVGLAGGPSGELFF
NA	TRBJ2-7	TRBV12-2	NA	TGTGCAAAAATAGGGAGGGAACTATCCTACGAGCAGTACTTC	CAKIGRELSYEQYF
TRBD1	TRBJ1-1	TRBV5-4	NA	TGTGCCAGCAGCCTTCGTCCCGGGACAGGGACCACTGAAGCTTTCTTT	CASSLRPGTGTTEAFF
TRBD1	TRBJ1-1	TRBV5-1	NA	TGCGCCAGCGCCGGGACAGGGTACACTGAAGCTTTCTTT	CASAGTGYTEAFF
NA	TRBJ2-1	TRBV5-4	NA	TGTGCCAGCAGCCAGGCCAGGGGGAGGTACAATGAGCAGTTCTTC	CASSQARGRYNEQFF
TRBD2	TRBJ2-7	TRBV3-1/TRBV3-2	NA	TGTGCCAGCAGCCAAAGCCCCTTAGCGGGACCAAGCTTC	CASSQSPLAGPSF
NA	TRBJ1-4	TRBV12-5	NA	TGTGCTAGTGGTTTGGTACGGAGGACTTCGGAGGAAAAACTGTTTTTT	CASGLVRRTSEEKLFF
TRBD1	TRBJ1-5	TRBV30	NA	TGTGCCTGGAGTCGAGGGGGCTATCAGCCCCAGCATTTT	CAWSRGGYQPQHF
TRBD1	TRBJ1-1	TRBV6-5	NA	TGTGCCAGCACCGAAACAGGGGGCCGGACTGAAGCTTTCTTT	CASTETGGRTEAFF
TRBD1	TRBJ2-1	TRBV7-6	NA	TGTGCCAGCAGCTTAAATCGGGACAGGGCCTACAATGAGCAGTTCTTC	CASSLNRDRAYNEQFF
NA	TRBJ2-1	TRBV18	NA	TGTGCCAGCCTGCCTAGTATTCGTGATGAGCAGTTCTTC	CASLPSIRDEQFF
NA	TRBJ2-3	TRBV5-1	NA	TGCGCCAGCAGGTTGGATGCAGGGGGCACAGATACGCAGTATTTT	CASRLDAGGTDTQYF
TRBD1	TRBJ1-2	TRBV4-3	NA	TGCGCCAGCAGCCAGGACAGGGGGCCGGTGAACTATGGCTACACCTTC	CASSQDRGPVNYGYTF
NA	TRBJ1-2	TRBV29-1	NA	TGCAGCGTTGACCCGGGGGGTGGGCGCGGCTACACCTTC	CSVDPGGGRGYTF
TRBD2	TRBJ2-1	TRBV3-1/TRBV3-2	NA	TGTGCCAGCAGCCTGAGCGGGGGCCACAATGAGCAGTTCTTC	CASSLSGGHNEQFF
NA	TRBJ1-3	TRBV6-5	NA	TGTGCCAGCATCGGGGGAGGGCTGGGTGGAAACACCATATATTTT	CASIGGGLGGNTIYF
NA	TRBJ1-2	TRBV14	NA	TGTGCCAGCAGCCAAGCGGGGGATGGCTACACCTTC	CASSQAGDGYTF
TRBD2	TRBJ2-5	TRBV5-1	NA	TGCGCCAGCACGGTAGCGGGAGGGTACCAAGAGACCCAGTACTTC	CASTVAGGYQETQYF
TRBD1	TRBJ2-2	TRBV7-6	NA	TGTGCCAGCAGCAGAGGGACAGGGAACACCGGGGAGCTGTTTTTT	CASSRGTGNTGELFF
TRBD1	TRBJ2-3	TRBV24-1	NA	TGTGCCACCAGTGACCCAGGACAGGGAGCCACAGATACGCAGTATTTT	CATSDPGQGATDTQYF
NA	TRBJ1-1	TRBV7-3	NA	TGTGCCAGCAGCCGCGGGGGGGCCACTGAAGCTTTCTTT	CASSRGGATEAFF